Below, 29 T cell receptor beta chains from the same sample are listed, as sequenced in a study of shared clonotypes between healthy human individuals. The repertoire was sequenced with immunoSEQ multiplex PCR; TCRdb's copy has only in-frame clones and lacks some. The table has more than 2,000,000 clones, 85% to 95% seen once. The specimen sequenced was naive CD4+ T cells from PBMCs. As for subset: CD45RA+ positively selected. These receptors came from a man younger than 35 in good health. Some clones in this sample may be carry-over from other donors' samples.

This chain links TRBV6-5 with TRBJ1-1, with 8 bases identical to TRBD1. The CDR3 contains 15 residues. Trimming removed 7 bases from V and 8 bases from J; junction bases left unmatched: 15. Per germline, CDR1 MNHEY and CDR2 SVGAGI. The CDR3: CASIPPAGRGREAFF. The CDR3, as DNA: TGTGCCAGCATTCCCCCGGCGGGCAGGGGGCGCGAAGCTTTCTTT.

The chain has TRBV11-3 and TRBJ2-1; the match to TRBD2 covers 9 bases. Germline V gene lookup returns CDR1 SGHNT and CDR2 YENEEA. V lost 1 base and J lost 8; bases outside the gene matches: 6. This CDR3 contains 15 residues. DNA for the CDR3: TGTGCCAGCAGCTTAGGGCGGGAGGGCTCGGATGAGCAGTTCTTC. This translates into CASSLGREGSDEQFF.

This clone has only a few counts. The J gene is TRBJ1-2, the V gene TRBV13; 7 bases map to TRBD1. CDR3 length equals 14 residues. The V segment lost 2 bases and the J segment 4 bases; nucleotides outside the gene matches: 4. Germline assignment: CDR1 PRHDT and CDR2 FYEKMQ (reference sequence). CDR3: CASSLSQGGYGYTF. CDR3 coding DNA: TGTGCCAGCAGCTTATCCCAGGGGGGCTATGGCTACACCTTC.

The gene calls are TRBV19 and TRBJ1-5; TRBD1 agrees at 8 bases. The junction had 11 bases not matched to a gene; V was cut back by 5 bases and J by 2 bases. Germline assignment: CDR1 LNHDA and CDR2 SQIVND (reference sequence). CDR3 length: 17 amino acids. CDR3 in amino acids: CASSLPPGQDGNQPQHF. DNA for the CDR3: TGTGCCAGTAGTTTGCCCCCGGGACAGGACGGCAATCAGCCCCAGCATTTT.

Comment on this clone: The same CDR3 can be traced to other DNA sequences in this sample. The rearrangement links TRBV7-2 to TRBJ1-3, with D possibly TRBD1 on 5 matching bases. V gave up 3 bases and J gave up 0 bases, with 6 bases separating them. The CDR3 sequence is 14 residues long. Germline lookup yields CDR1 SGHTA and CDR2 FQGNSA. CDR3 in DNA: TGTGCCAGCAGCTTGGGACCCTCTGGAAACACCATATATTTT. Encoded protein: CASSLGPSGNTIYF.

This clone showed up just once. This chain links TRBV29-1 with TRBJ2-4, with D tentatively TRBD1 or TRBD2 (5 bases each). The CDR3 runs to 16 residues. Germline V CDR1 and CDR2: SQVTM, ANQGSEA. Deletions cut 1 base from V and 7 bases from J, with 20 bases between. The CDR3 sequence: CSVEVLSGTHTNIQYF. In DNA, the CDR3 is TGCAGCGTTGAAGTTCTATCCGGGACCCACACCAACATTCAGTACTTC.

This clone was recorded only once. The rearrangement joins TRBV19 to TRBJ2-7, with 10 bases identical to TRBD2. V lost 4 bases and J lost 0; bases outside the gene matches: 9. Germline loops: CDR1 LNHDA, CDR2 SQIVND (reference sequence). The CDR3 contains 17 residues. CDR3 DNA: TGTGCCAGTAGTAAGACTAGCGGGCCTGACCCCTCCTACGAGCAGTACTTC. Amino acid sequence: CASSKTSGPDPSYEQYF.

This sequence joins TRBV5-6 and TRBJ2-7; TRBD1 aligns across 8 bases. V was clipped by 8 bases and J by 1 base; unmatched bases: 8. The CDR3 loop spans 14 amino acids. Germline V gene data show CDR1 as SGHDT and CDR2 as YYEEEE. This CDR3 is CASNTGTGSYEQYF. Here the CDR3 DNA reads TGTGCCAGTAATACCGGGACAGGTTCCTACGAGCAGTACTTC.

The rearrangement uses TRBV27 and TRBJ2-1; D uncertain. CDR1 is MNHEY, CDR2 SMNVEV, per germline (reference sequence). The CDR3 spans 12 residues. The germline V and J ends were trimmed by 3 bases and 7 bases, with 7 bases remaining between them. The chain's CDR3 is CASSFGDNEQFF. DNA for the CDR3: TGTGCCAGCAGTTTCGGTGATAATGAGCAGTTCTTC.

Comments on this clone: The sample holds other DNA sequences that translate to the same CDR3. V gene TRBV27 combines with J gene TRBJ2-1; D remains unclear. V was shortened by 5 bases and J by 0 bases, with 8 bases between the two germline ends. The CDR3 totals 14 residues. Germline CDR1 MNHEY, CDR2 SMNVEV (reference sequence). CDR3 sequence reads: CASSRVSSYNEQFF. As DNA, the CDR3 is TGTGCCAGCAGTCGGGTGAGCTCCTACAATGAGCAGTTCTTC.

The chain is built from TRBV9 and TRBJ1-3; the D gene is possibly TRBD1 (6 bases). CDR1 SGDLS and CDR2 YYNGEE come from the germline V gene. V was shortened by 3 bases and J by 6 bases, with 16 bases between the two germline ends. The CDR3 loop spans 15 amino acids. In nucleotides, the CDR3 is TGTGCCAGCAGCGCTCAACAGGGATTTGCAAACACCATATATTTT. It yields the protein CASSAQQGFANTIYF.

V is TRBV9 and J is TRBJ2-1; TRBD2 agrees at 11 bases. This CDR3 spans 17 amino acids. Germline V gene data show CDR1 as SGDLS and CDR2 as YYNGEE. With 0 bases clipped from V and 4 bases from J, the junction kept 6 bases outside the gene matches. This CDR3 reads CASSVVWLAGGYNEQFF. In DNA form, the CDR3 reads TGTGCCAGCAGCGTAGTTTGGCTAGCGGGAGGTTACAATGAGCAGTTCTTC. The variable domain in full, completed from reference TRBV9 and TRBJ2-1, reads DSGVTQTPKHLITATGQRVTLRCSPRSGDLSVYWYQQSLDQGLQFLIQYYNGEERAKGNILERFSAQQFPDLHSELNLSSLELGDSALYFCASSVVWLAGGYNEQFFGPGTRLTVL.

V is TRBV28 and J is TRBJ2-7, with 8 nucleotides matching TRBD2. The CDR3 is 16 amino acids. V shed 5 bases, J shed 3 bases, and the junction held 12 bases outside the gene matches. Germline V gene data show CDR1 as MDHEN and CDR2 as SYDVKM. CDR3 in amino acids: CASSPRRTSHNYEQYF. The DNA for the CDR3 is TGTGCCAGCAGTCCCAGAAGGACTAGCCACAACTACGAGCAGTACTTC.

This clone was seen only once. The rearrangement joins TRBV7-2 to TRBJ1-1, with D uncertain. The ends were cut back, 1 base at V and 11 bases at J, with 14 bases in the middle. CDR3 length: 13 amino acids. CDR1 is SGHTA and CDR2 is FQGNSA in the germline V gene. In DNA form, the CDR3 reads TGTGCCAGCAGCTTAGGTGTGAATGTGGGTGCTTTCTTT. It specifies CASSLGVNVGAFF.

This sequence joins TRBV5-4 and TRBJ2-2, with a possible D match to TRBD2 (6 bases). The CDR3 is made up of 17 amino acids. Germline assignment: CDR1 SGHNT and CDR2 YYREEE (reference sequence). V lost 0 bases and J 0 bases, leaving 12 bases between the germline ends. The CDR3 sequence: CASSLGLSGSNTGELFF. Here the CDR3 DNA reads TGTGCCAGCAGCTTGGGCCTCAGCGGGTCGAACACCGGGGAGCTGTTTTTT.

The chain carries TRBV29-1 and TRBJ1-1; D remains unclear. The ends were cut back, 4 bases at V and 1 base at J, with 13 bases in the middle. The CDR3 consists of 14 residues. The germline V gene encodes CDR1 SQVTM and CDR2 ANQGSEA. The CDR3 here is CSVVARAQNTEAFF. CDR3 bases: TGCAGCGTTGTGGCCCGGGCCCAGAACACTGAAGCTTTCTTT. The full variable domain, its missing parts supplied by reference TRBV29-1 and TRBJ1-1, is SAVISQKPSRDICQRGTSLTIQCQVDSQVTMMFWYRQQPGQSLTLIATANQGSEATYESGFVIDKFPISRPNLTFSTLTVSNMSPEDSSIYLCSVVARAQNTEAFFGQGTRLTVV.

This chain connects TRBV28 to TRBJ2-1, with D possibly TRBD2 on 5 matching bases. The CDR3 consists of 14 residues. V was clipped by 5 bases and J by 4 bases, with 12 bases between them. CDR1 is MDHEN, CDR2 SYDVKM, per germline. The CDR3 DNA follows: TGTGCCAGCAGTGTATCCGGGATATACAATGAGCAGTTCTTC. It codes for CASSVSGIYNEQFF.

A few counts support this clone. The chain links TRBV10-3 to TRBJ1-1; the match to TRBD1 covers 10 bases. Germline CDR1 and CDR2: ENHRY and SYGVKD. Unmatched junction bases numbered 7, after V lost 8 bases and J lost 4 bases. The CDR3 runs to 14 residues. The CDR3 region has the DNA TGTGCCATCCGCTCGGACAGGGGGGTCACTGAAGCTTTCTTT. This sequence encodes CAIRSDRGVTEAFF.

A note on this clone: Other DNA sequences of this sample code for an identical CDR3. The V gene is TRBV6-1, the J gene TRBJ2-7, with 8 positions matching TRBD1. V lost 4 bases and J lost 2; bases outside the gene matches: 4. Germline V gene data show CDR1 as MNHNS and CDR2 as SASEGT. CDR3 size: 14 residues. Written as DNA, the CDR3 is TGTGCCAGCAGTGTGGGACAGGACCCCTACGAGCAGTACTTC. The encoded protein is CASSVGQDPYEQYF.

The table lists this clone with a count of one. The chain carries TRBV18 and TRBJ1-1; 8 bases fit TRBD1. The V segment lost 5 bases and the J segment 3 bases; nucleotides outside the gene matches: 5. Germline CDR1 KGHSH, CDR2 LQKENI. The CDR3 sequence is 14 residues long. The CDR3 here is CASSAQGADTEAFF. In nucleotides, the CDR3 is TGTGCCAGCTCAGCTCAGGGGGCGGACACTGAAGCTTTCTTT.

The chain carries TRBV14 and TRBJ2-5; TRBD2 matches at 7 bases. The CDR3 is 14 residues long. V dropped 1 base and J dropped 1; count of bases not matched to a gene: 0. Germline V CDR1 and CDR2: SGHDN, FVKESK. CDR3 region: CASSQGLAQETQYF. The DNA for the CDR3 is TGTGCCAGCAGCCAAGGACTAGCCCAAGAGACCCAGTACTTC.

This clone has just one count. This sequence joins TRBV18 and TRBJ2-5, with D uncertain. CDR1 KGHSH and CDR2 LQKENI come from the germline V gene. This CDR3 has 15 residues. V dropped 3 bases and J dropped 2 bases, with 13 bases sitting between them. CDR3 in amino acids: CASSPPGTIQETQYF. The CDR3 coding sequence is TGTGCCAGCTCACCTCCCGGCACTATTCAAGAGACCCAGTACTTC.

The chain uses TRBV7-9 and TRBJ1-1; D ambiguous. The CDR3 runs 13 residues. Germline CDR1 and CDR2: SEHNR and FQNEAQ (reference sequence). V lost 7 bases and J 6 bases, leaving 15 bases between the germline ends. The CDR3 region is CASILDGYAEAFF. CDR3 nucleotides: TGTGCCAGCATCCTCGACGGGTACGCTGAAGCTTTCTTT.

V usage is TRBV15 and J usage is TRBJ2-7, with a tentative D call TRBD1 (5 bases). This CDR3 has 13 amino acids. V lost 1 base to trimming and J lost 6 bases, with 10 bases between them. CDR1 and CDR2 from the germline V gene are LNHNV and YYDKDF (reference sequence). The CDR3 reads CATSRVRVPEQYF. The CDR3 nucleotides read TGTGCCACCAGCAGAGTCAGGGTTCCCGAGCAGTACTTC. Full variable domain (remainder filled in from reference TRBV15 and TRBJ2-7): DAMVIQNPRYQVTQFGKPVTLSCSQTLNHNVMYWYQQKSSQAPKLLFHYYDKDFNNEADTPDNFQSRRPNTSFCFLDIRSPGLGDTAMYLCATSRVRVPEQYFGPGTRLTVT.

J is TRBJ2-2 and V is TRBV7-9; perhaps TRBD2 as D (5 bases). The V and J ends lost 5 bases and 6 bases respectively, with 19 bases between them. The CDR3 totals 16 residues. Per the germline V gene, CDR1 is SEHNR and CDR2 is FQNEAQ (reference sequence). CDR3 bases: TGTGCCAGCAGCCAGATGGGAGCCCAAGAGCCCGGGGAGCTGTTTTTT. Translated, it gives CASSQMGAQEPGELFF.

The rearrangement uses TRBV5-1 and TRBJ1-1, with D tentatively TRBD1 (5 bases). Germline V lookup: CDR1 SGHRS, CDR2 YFSETQ. The V gene lost 0 bases and the J gene lost 4 bases, with 13 bases spanning the gap. CDR3 length: 15 amino acids. CDR3 amino acids: CASSLAVGLTTEAFF. CDR3 coding DNA: TGCGCCAGCAGCTTGGCGGTGGGGCTGACCACTGAAGCTTTCTTT.

The CDR3 bases are TGTGCCAGCAGTTTATATCTCCGCTACGAGCAGTACTTC. It encodes CASSLYLRYEQYF. This chain links TRBV28 with TRBJ2-7; D gene unclear. Trimming shortened V by 1 base and J by 3 bases, and 7 bases separated the two germline ends. The CDR3 covers 13 residues. Looked up from germline, CDR1 is MDHEN and CDR2 is SYDVKM.

The V and J genes are TRBV27 and TRBJ1-1; D uncertain. There are 13 residues in the CDR3. Germline V gene lookup returns CDR1 MNHEY and CDR2 SMNVEV (reference sequence). The V and J ends lost 3 bases and 1 base respectively, with 6 bases between them. CDR3 region: CASSFMGNTEAFF. The CDR3 DNA reads TGTGCCAGCAGTTTCATGGGGAACACTGAAGCTTTCTTT.

V is TRBV30 and J is TRBJ2-1; D remains ambiguous. The CDR3 contains 14 residues. CDR1 and CDR2 from the germline V gene are GTSNPN and SVGIG (reference sequence). V was cut by 0 bases and J by 6 bases, with 12 bases left in between. The CDR3 spells CAWSVGSGINEQFF. The CDR3 coding sequence is TGTGCCTGGAGTGTAGGGTCAGGAATCAATGAGCAGTTCTTC.